This TCR beta chain came from a study of identical twins. With no exceptions, donors were healthy Caucasians. Germline CDR1 and CDR2: SNHLY and FYNNEI. The CDR3 is 14 amino acids. Trimming stripped 2 bases from V and 0 bases from J, with 5 bases between. TCRdb reanalysed the 5' RACE reads using MiXCR and keeps one entry per CDR3 protein. The data contain around 960,000 distinct CDR3 sequences, around 12% of them singletons. These data were also reused for a study on yellow fever vaccine responses in identical twins.

This clonotype was obtained from a woman aged 18-29 years in good health. V and J are TRBV2 and TRBJ1-5; D call uncertain. The sample was PBMCs. CDR3 coding DNA: TGTGCCAGCAGTGAACAAGATAGCAATCAGCCCCAGCATTTT. Its protein product is CASSEQDSNQPQHF.